The 13 T cell receptor beta chains in this list originate from one sample, sequenced in a study of cytomegalovirus exposure and HLA in healthy donors. 13 Jbeta primers and 60 Vbeta primers were used for the PCR. Clones were read by immunoSEQ multiplex PCR, and TCRdb kept only the in-frame ones, dropping some. The table has about 130,000 clones, 75% to 80% seen once. The source material was PBMCs. The receptors here all came from a male donor in good health and CMV-seronegative.

In this sample, this clone turned up once. This rearrangement joins TRBV28 to TRBJ2-2; D gene uncertain. The CDR3 covers 15 residues. Germline assignment: CDR1 MDHEN and CDR2 SYDVKM. Trimming took off 6 bases at V and 4 bases at J, with 15 bases between the two ends. This CDR3 reads CASSLGRAGTGELFF. CDR3 in DNA: TGTGCCAGCAGCTTAGGCCGAGCAGGCACCGGGGAGCTGTTTTTT.

The J gene is TRBJ2-7, the V gene TRBV6-6; possible D gene TRBD1, 6 bases. V lost 5 bases, J lost 5 bases, and 16 bases lay in between. The CDR3 spans 14 residues. Germline-derived CDR1 and CDR2 are MNHNY and SVGAGI (reference sequence). CDR3 loop: CASSGRTGWHEQYF. CDR3 in DNA: TGTGCCAGCAGTGGGCGCACAGGGTGGCACGAGCAGTACTTC.

The chain carries TRBV5-8 and TRBJ2-1, with D hard to call. There are 16 residues in the CDR3. Trimming stripped 0 bases from V and 5 bases from J, with 15 bases between. Per germline, CDR1 SGHTS and CDR2 YDEGEE. The chain's CDR3 is CASSLGLLTSDNEQFF. DNA of the CDR3: TGTGCCAGCAGCTTGGGACTGCTAACAAGCGACAATGAGCAGTTCTTC.

This sequence joins TRBV14 and TRBJ2-2, with TRBD1 as a possible D gene (6 bases). V was cut by 4 bases and J by 0 bases, with 12 bases left in between. Germline CDR1 is SGHDN and CDR2 is FVKESK. The CDR3 spans 16 residues. This chain's CDR3 is CASSPLQGANTGELFF. CDR3 in DNA: TGTGCCAGCAGCCCGTTACAGGGCGCGAACACCGGGGAGCTGTTTTTT.

The rearrangement uses TRBV5-6 and TRBJ1-2; 8 positions agree with TRBD1. CDR3 length: 14 residues. Germline assignment: CDR1 SGHDT and CDR2 YYEEEE. Unmatched junction bases numbered 8, after V lost 4 bases and J lost 6 bases. CDR3 in amino acids: CASSTRTGKNGYTF. CDR3 coding DNA: TGTGCCAGCAGCACCCGGACAGGGAAAAATGGCTACACCTTC.

This chain connects TRBV2 to TRBJ2-6, with TRBD1 matching over 12 bases. This CDR3 has 19 amino acids. Germline V gene sequence: CDR1 SNHLY, CDR2 FYNNEI. Trimming cost V 6 bases and J 2 bases; bases outside gene matches: 11. CDR3 coding DNA: TGTGCCAGCAGCGTCCGACCGGGACAGGGGGCTGCTGGGGCCAACGTCCTGACTTTC. Its translation is CASSVRPGQGAAGANVLTF.

The chain recombines TRBV4-3 with TRBJ2-1; tentative D call: TRBD2 (6 bases). The CDR3 length is 16 residues. The V end was cut by 1 base, the J end by 7 bases, with 17 bases between. Germline CDR1 LGHNA, CDR2 YSLEER. CDR3 DNA sequence: TGCGCCAGCAGCCAAGGGAGGGTAGAGATACGAAATGAGCAGTTCTTC. As protein: CASSQGRVEIRNEQFF.

The V and J genes are TRBV5-1 and TRBJ2-4, with a tentative D call TRBD1 (6 bases). The CDR3 is 15 amino acids. The V end lost 0 bases, the J end lost 0 bases, and 7 bases lay between the germline ends. In germline, CDR1 is SGHRS, CDR2 YFSETQ. The CDR3 coding sequence is TGCGCCAGCAGCTTGGAGGGGGTAGCCAAAAACATTCAGTACTTC. Its protein is CASSLEGVAKNIQYF.

The chain joins TRBV4-1 to TRBJ2-3; 8 bases are a match to TRBD2. CDR3 length: 17 residues. The V gene end was trimmed by 0 bases and the J gene end by 5 bases; junction bases not matched to a gene: 10. CDR1 is MGHRA, CDR2 YSYEKL, per germline. The CDR3 protein is CASSQDRPGGPIDTQYF. The CDR3 nucleotides are TGCGCCAGCAGCCAAGATCGACCGGGGGGGCCTATAGATACGCAGTATTTT.

V and J are TRBV5-1 and TRBJ2-5; 7 bases map to TRBD1. The V gene end was trimmed by 4 bases and the J gene end by 2 bases; junction bases not matched to a gene: 11. The germline V gene encodes CDR1 SGHRS and CDR2 YFSETQ. CDR3 size: 16 residues. DNA of the CDR3: TGCGCCAGCAGCAATAAGCCGGGACAGACACAAGAGACCCAGTACTTC. Its translation is CASSNKPGQTQETQYF.

The rearrangement joins TRBV6-5 to TRBJ2-7; D remains unclear. The V and J ends lost 2 bases and 5 bases respectively, with 4 bases between them. Per the germline V gene, CDR1 is MNHEY and CDR2 is SVGAGI. The CDR3 runs 11 residues. CDR3 loop: CASSYGHEQYF. In DNA, the CDR3 is TGTGCCAGCAGTTACGGGCACGAGCAGTACTTC.

This clone was observed once. The rearrangement links TRBV7-9 to TRBJ2-3; D unresolved. In germline, CDR1 is SEHNR, CDR2 FQNEAQ (reference sequence). The CDR3 is 14 amino acids. Trimming cost V 5 bases and J 0 bases, with 9 bases left between them. As DNA, the CDR3 is TGTGCCAGCAGCCAAATGACAAGCACAGATACGCAGTATTTT. This translates into CASSQMTSTDTQYF.

The rearrangement links TRBV11-2 to TRBJ2-7; D may be TRBD2 (7 bases). Germline lookup yields CDR1 SGHAT and CDR2 FQNNGV. V lost 10 bases, J lost 7 bases, and 26 bases lay in between. The CDR3 spans 15 residues. The CDR3 DNA is TGTGCCACCCTACGGGCGGGGGCTACAAGTGGGGAGCAGTACTTC. This gives the protein CATLRAGATSGEQYF. Based on the CDR3 plus reference TRBV11-2 and TRBJ2-7, the full variable domain is EAGVAQSPRYKIIEKRQSVAFWCNPISGHATLYWYQQILGQGPKLLIQFQNNGVVDDSQLPKDRFSAERLKGVDSTLKIQPAKLEDSAVYLCATLRAGATSGEQYFGPGTRLTVT.